Listed below are T cell receptor beta chains from one sample, sequenced in a study of T cell repertoires in cytomegalovirus infection. TCRdb re-called the reads through MiXCR, storing one row per CDR3 protein. This sample has 300,000 to 400,000 distinct CDR3 sequences, with more than 8% found just once. Sequencing was done on a sample of PBMCs. The source of these receptors is a human donor in good health (CMV status not recorded). Some clones in this sample may be carry-over from other donors' samples. Both conserved end residues are part of each CDR3. D genes are given only for firm matches. Not all rows give a size; the values are once, few, many and, for expanded clones, a class.

abundance,j_gene,d_gene,v_gene,CDR3aa,CDR3nt
few,TRBJ2-7,-,TRBV27,CASSFRGVSGYEQYF,TGTGCCAGCAGTTTCCGGGGAGTTTCAGGCTACGAGCAGTACTTC
few,TRBJ2-7,TRBD2,TRBV12-3/TRBV12-4,CASGGTSGGHEQYF,TGTGCCAGCGGGGGGACTAGCGGGGGCCACGAGCAGTACTTC
-,TRBJ1-5,TRBD1,TRBV20-1,CSARDRGLQPQHF,TGCAGTGCTAGAGATAGGGGGCTTCAGCCCCAGCATTTT
many,TRBJ2-7,TRBD1,TRBV7-6,CASSFGQGREQYF,TGTGCCAGCAGCTTCGGACAGGGTAGGGAGCAGTACTTC
-,TRBJ2-3,-,TRBV12-5,CASGLNTDTQYF,TGTGCTAGTGGTCTCAACACAGATACGCAGTATTTT
many,TRBJ2-7,TRBD1,TRBV6-1,CASSETTGQWEQYF,TGTGCCAGCAGCGAAACGACAGGGCAATGGGAGCAGTACTTC
-,TRBJ1-5,-,TRBV9,CASSVVSLTVINQPQHF,TGTGCCAGCAGCGTTGTCAGCCTGACAGTGATCAATCAGCCCCAGCATTTT
-,TRBJ1-1,-,TRBV27,CASSEPGGQTEAFF,TGTGCCAGCAGTGAACCGGGCGGGCAGACCGAAGCTTTCTTT
many,TRBJ2-2,-,TRBV7-2,CASSLDEPGRYTGELFF,TGTGCCAGCAGCTTAGACGAGCCGGGGAGATACACCGGGGAGCTGTTTTTT
few,TRBJ2-2,-,TRBV12-3/TRBV12-4,CASIIGTMRTGELFF,TGTGCCAGCATCATAGGGACAATGAGAACCGGGGAGCTGTTTTTT
few,TRBJ1-1,-,TRBV2,CASSWGRGAGTEAFF,TGTGCCAGCAGCTGGGGACGGGGGGCTGGGACTGAAGCTTTCTTT
many,TRBJ2-3,TRBD2,TRBV7-2,CASSPGTGGGKDTQYF,TGTGCCAGCAGCCCCGGGACCGGCGGGGGGAAGGATACGCAGTATTTT
few,TRBJ2-3,-,TRBV11-2,CASSSAGGAGDTQYF,TGTGCCAGCAGCTCCGCAGGGGGGGCCGGAGATACGCAGTATTTT
many,TRBJ2-1,-,TRBV12-3/TRBV12-4,CASSLMGVEQFF,TGTGCCAGCAGTTTAATGGGCGTTGAGCAGTTCTTC
-,TRBJ2-7,TRBD2,TRBV10-3,CAISDKAGAYEQYF,TGTGCCATCAGTGATAAGGCGGGAGCCTACGAGCAGTACTTC
many,TRBJ1-3,TRBD1,TRBV7-2,CASSLVPGQGILSGNTIYF,TGTGCCAGCAGCTTAGTCCCGGGACAGGGGATCCTCTCTGGAAACACCATATATTTT
many,TRBJ2-5,-,TRBV7-8,CASSLDITGRETQYF,TGTGCCAGCAGCTTAGATATAACAGGGAGGGAGACCCAGTACTTC
once,TRBJ2-1,TRBD2,TRBV15,CATSTPPPGTSGASSYNEQFF,TGTGCCACCAGCACCCCCCCCCCGGGGACTAGCGGGGCGAGCTCCTACAATGAGCAGTTCTTC
many,TRBJ1-5,TRBD1,TRBV7-6,CASSFPGQGRVSRNQPQHF,TGTGCCAGCAGCTTTCCCGGACAGGGGAGGGTTAGTCGCAATCAGCCCCAGCATTTT
many,TRBJ2-2,TRBD1,TRBV7-8,CASSLRTGGRVDTGELFF,TGTGCCAGCAGCTTAAGGACAGGGGGTAGAGTGGACACCGGGGAGCTGTTTTTT
many,TRBJ2-3,-,TRBV28,CASIMGGSRDTQYF,TGTGCCAGCATCATGGGAGGTTCTCGAGATACGCAGTATTTT
few,TRBJ1-2,-,TRBV6-2/TRBV6-3,CASSSSLGGYGYTF,TGTGCCAGCAGTTCATCCCTCGGCGGCTATGGCTACACCTTC